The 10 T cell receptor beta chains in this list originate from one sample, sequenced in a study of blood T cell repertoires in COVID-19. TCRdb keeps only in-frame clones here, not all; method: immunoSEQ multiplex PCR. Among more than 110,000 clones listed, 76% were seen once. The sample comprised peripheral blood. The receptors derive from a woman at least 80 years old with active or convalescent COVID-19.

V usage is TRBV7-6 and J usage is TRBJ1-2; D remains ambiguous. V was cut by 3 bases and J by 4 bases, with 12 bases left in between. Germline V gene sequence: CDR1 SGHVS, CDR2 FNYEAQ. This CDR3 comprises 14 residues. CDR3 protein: CASSLGRGGYGYTF. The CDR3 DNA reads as TGTGCCAGCAGCTTGGGCCGGGGAGGCTATGGCTACACCTTC. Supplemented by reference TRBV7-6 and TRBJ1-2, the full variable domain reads GAGVSQSPRYKVTKRGQDVALRCDPISGHVSLYWYRQALGQGPEFLTYFNYEAQQDKSGLPNDRFSAERPEGSISTLTIQRTEQRDSAMYRCASSLGRGGYGYTFGSGTRLTVV.

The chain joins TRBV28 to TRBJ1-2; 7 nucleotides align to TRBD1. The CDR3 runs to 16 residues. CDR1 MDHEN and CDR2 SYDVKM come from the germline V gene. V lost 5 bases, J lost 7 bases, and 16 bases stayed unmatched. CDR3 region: CASSTRDRSKFGGYTF. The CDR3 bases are TGTGCCAGCAGTACCCGGGACAGATCAAAATTTGGTGGCTACACCTTC.

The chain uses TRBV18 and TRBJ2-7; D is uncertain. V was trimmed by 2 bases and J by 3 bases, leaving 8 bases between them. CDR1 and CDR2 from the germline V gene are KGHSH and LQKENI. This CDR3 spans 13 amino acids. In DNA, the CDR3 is TGTGCCAGCTCACCAATTTCCCTCTACGAGCAGTACTTC. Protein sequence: CASSPISLYEQYF. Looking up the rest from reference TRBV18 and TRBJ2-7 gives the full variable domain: NAGVMQNPRHLVRRRGQEARLRCSPMKGHSHVYWYRQLPEEGLKFMVYLQKENIIDESGMPKERFSAEFPKEGPSILRIQQVVRGDSAAYFCASSPISLYEQYFGPGTRLTVT.

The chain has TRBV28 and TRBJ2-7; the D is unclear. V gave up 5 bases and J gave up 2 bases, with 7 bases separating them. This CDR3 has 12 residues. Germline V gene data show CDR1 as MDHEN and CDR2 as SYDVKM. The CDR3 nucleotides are TGTGCCAGCAGTCCAATAGCCTACGAGCAGTACTTC. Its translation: CASSPIAYEQYF.

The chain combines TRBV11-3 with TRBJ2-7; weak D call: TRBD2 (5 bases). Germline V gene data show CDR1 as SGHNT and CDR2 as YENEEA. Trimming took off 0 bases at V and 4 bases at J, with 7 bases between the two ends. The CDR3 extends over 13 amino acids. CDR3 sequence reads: CASSLDRGYEQYF. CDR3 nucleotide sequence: TGTGCCAGCAGCTTAGATCGCGGGTACGAGCAGTACTTC.

DNA of the CDR3: TGTGCCAGCAGCGCCCCGGACAGTCTATACTACGAGCAGTACTTC. It codes for CASSAPDSLYYEQYF. This rearrangement joins TRBV7-8 to TRBJ2-7, with a possible D match to TRBD1 (6 bases). The CDR3 extends over 15 amino acids. The V gene lost 5 bases and the J gene lost 3 bases, with 17 bases spanning the gap. The germline CDR1 and CDR2 sequences are SGHVS and FQNEAQ.

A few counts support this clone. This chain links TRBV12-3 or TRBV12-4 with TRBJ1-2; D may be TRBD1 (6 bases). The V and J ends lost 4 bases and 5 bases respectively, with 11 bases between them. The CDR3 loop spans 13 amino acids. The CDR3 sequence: CASSYDRTYGYTF. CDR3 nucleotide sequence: TGTGCCAGCAGTTATGACAGGACTTATGGCTACACCTTC.

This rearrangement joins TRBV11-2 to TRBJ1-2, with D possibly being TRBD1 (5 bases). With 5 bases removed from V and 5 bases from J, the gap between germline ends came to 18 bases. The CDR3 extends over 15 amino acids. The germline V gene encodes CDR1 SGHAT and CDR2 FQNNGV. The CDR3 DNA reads TGTGCCAGCAGCCGCCCCGGGGGGTATTTGTATGGCTACACCTTC. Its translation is CASSRPGGYLYGYTF.

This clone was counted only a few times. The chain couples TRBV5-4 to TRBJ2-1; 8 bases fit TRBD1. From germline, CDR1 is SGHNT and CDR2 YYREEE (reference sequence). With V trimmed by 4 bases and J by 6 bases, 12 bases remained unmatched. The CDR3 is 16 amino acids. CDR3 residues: CASSLSGTGWGNEQFF. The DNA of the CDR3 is TGTGCCAGCAGCCTCTCCGGGACAGGTTGGGGCAATGAGCAGTTCTTC.

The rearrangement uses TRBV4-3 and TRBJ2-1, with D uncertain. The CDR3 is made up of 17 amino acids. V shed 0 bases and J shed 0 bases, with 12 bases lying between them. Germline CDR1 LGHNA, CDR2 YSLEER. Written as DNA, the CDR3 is TGCGCCAGCAGCCAAGATGAGTGGCCTAGCTCCTACAATGAGCAGTTCTTC. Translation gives CASSQDEWPSSYNEQFF.